Listed here are 15 T cell receptor beta chains from one sample, sequenced in a study of cytomegalovirus exposure and HLA in healthy donors. The PCR employed 60 Vbeta primers together with 13 Jbeta primers. The method was immunoSEQ multiplex PCR; TCRdb's version includes in-frame clones alone and lacks a portion of them. This table has fewer than 200,000 clones, approximately 80% appearing once. The sample taken for sequencing was PBMCs. These receptors all come from a girl aged 2-10 years in good health and CMV-seropositive.

The chain carries TRBV6-6 and TRBJ1-1, with 8 bases lining up with TRBD1. V trimming: 2 bases; J trimming: 3 bases; junction bases outside the gene matches: 2. Germline V CDR1 and CDR2: MNHNY, SVGAGI (reference sequence). The CDR3 length is 14 residues. In DNA, the CDR3 is TGTGCCAGCAGTTACGGGACAGGCGACACTGAAGCTTTCTTT. Protein: CASSYGTGDTEAFF.

The chain couples TRBV2 to TRBJ2-7; 11 bases match TRBD1. The CDR3 has 13 residues. V lost 9 bases, J lost 2 bases, and 3 bases stayed unmatched. Germline CDR1 and CDR2: SNHLY and FYNNEI. CDR3 coding DNA: TGTGCCAGTCGGACAGGGGGCCCCTACGAGCAGTACTTC. It translates to CASRTGGPYEQYF.

Points on this clone: Here the CDR3 omits its conserved ending phenylalanine or tryptophan, so a read error is the likely source. The rearrangement joins TRBV27 to TRBJ1-1; D might be TRBD1 (5 bases). Germline-derived CDR1 and CDR2 are MNHEY and SMNVEV (reference sequence). This CDR3 region has 13 residues. The germline V and J ends were trimmed by 4 bases and 3 bases, with 9 bases remaining between them. The DNA of the CDR3 is TGTGCCAGCAGTTCAGCAGGGTACACTGAAGCTTTCCTT. The encoded protein is CASSSAGYTEAFL.

This clone was detected only a few times. The chain joins TRBV5-8 to TRBJ2-7; the D gene is possibly TRBD1 (6 bases). The CDR3 sequence is 15 residues long. Trimming cost V 4 bases and J 2 bases, with 16 bases left between them. CDR1 and CDR2 (germline): SGHTS, YDEGEE. The CDR3 coding sequence is TGTGCCAGCAGCCCTGACAGGAGTCCCCCCTACGAGCAGTACTTC. Its translation: CASSPDRSPPYEQYF.

Here the CDR3 DNA reads TGTGCCAGCATCCCCCCCGGGACTATCAACAATGAGCAGTTCTTC. It yields the protein CASIPPGTINNEQFF. The V and J genes are TRBV25-1 and TRBJ2-1; 7 bases match TRBD2. The V gene's germline CDR1 is MGHDK and CDR2 SYGVNS. Trimming cost V 7 bases and J 5 bases; bases outside gene matches: 11. The CDR3 contains 15 residues. Full variable domain (remainder filled in from reference TRBV25-1 and TRBJ2-1): EADIYQTPRYLVIGTGKKITLECSQTMGHDKMYWYQQDPGMELHLIHYSYGVNSTEKGDLSSESTVSRIRTEHFPLTLESARPSHTSQYLCASIPPGTINNEQFFGPGTRLTVL.

The gene calls are TRBV5-6 and TRBJ1-1; possibly TRBD1 for D (5 bases). Per the germline V gene, CDR1 is SGHDT and CDR2 is YYEEEE. V dropped 5 bases and J dropped 11 bases, with 13 bases sitting between them. The length of the CDR3 is 11 residues. In DNA, the CDR3 is TGTGCCAGCAGTTGGGGGGGTTTGGCTTTCTTT. This encodes CASSWGGLAFF.

This chain uses TRBV11-3 with TRBJ2-5; TRBD2 aligns across 11 bases. CDR3 size: 16 residues. Losses at the gene ends were 5 bases for V and 4 bases for J; bases not matched to a gene: 9. Germline lookup yields CDR1 SGHNT and CDR2 YENEEA. The CDR3 nucleotides read TGTGCCAGCAGCGCCAGGGGGACTAGCGGAGGAGAGACCCAGTACTTC. It translates to CASSARGTSGGETQYF.

V is TRBV2 and J is TRBJ2-7; possibly TRBD1 for D (6 bases). Per germline, CDR1 SNHLY and CDR2 FYNNEI. The CDR3 is 13 residues long. Trimming took off 8 bases at V and 0 bases at J, with 11 bases between the two ends. In DNA, the CDR3 is TGTGCCAGCCTTCGGGACAACTCCTACGAGCAGTACTTC. Translating it yields CASLRDNSYEQYF.

CDR3 in amino acids: CASQGQFNEQFF. In nucleotides, the CDR3 is TGTGCCAGCCAGGGACAGTTCAATGAGCAGTTCTTC. The genes are TRBV6-1 and TRBJ2-1; 7 bases line up with TRBD1. Trimming took 8 bases from V and 6 from J; bases not matched to a gene: 4. Germline V gene sequence: CDR1 MNHNS, CDR2 SASEGT. The CDR3 totals 12 residues.

A remark on this clone: At one of its ends the junction is not consistent with the germline gene, which may arise from a read error. The V gene is TRBV5-1, the J gene TRBJ2-7, with a weak D call TRBD1 (6 bases). CDR3 length: 15 amino acids. Germline CDR1 and CDR2: SGHRS and YFSETQ. The CDR3 bases are TGCGCCAGCAGCTTGGCCTTGACAGGAATCTACGAACAGTACTTC. Translated: CASSLALTGIYEQYF.

The chain has TRBV28 and TRBJ2-2; 12 bases agree with TRBD2. V lost 5 bases, J lost 3 bases, and 1 base stayed unmatched. This CDR3 has 15 amino acids. The germline CDR1 and CDR2 sequences are MDHEN and SYDVKM. DNA of the CDR3: TGTGCCAGCAGTCGACTAGCGGGAGACACCGGGGAGCTGTTTTTT. Protein product: CASSRLAGDTGELFF.

This clone appeared a few times. The chain has TRBV6-5 and TRBJ1-1, with 11 positions matching TRBD1. The germline V gene has CDR1 MNHEY and CDR2 SVGAGI. This CDR3 is built from 14 residues. Losses at the gene ends were 7 bases for V and 10 bases for J; bases not matched to a gene: 11. The CDR3 is CASTTGQGAFVAFF. As DNA, the CDR3 is TGTGCCAGCACCACCGGACAGGGGGCTTTTGTAGCTTTCTTT.

The chain couples TRBV9 to TRBJ2-2, with 13 bases identical to TRBD2. Germline loops: CDR1 SGDLS, CDR2 YYNGEE. V dropped 3 bases and J dropped 7; count of bases not matched to a gene: 6. The CDR3 is made up of 16 amino acids. CDR3 loop: CASSAGLAGLGGELFF. The CDR3 DNA reads TGTGCCAGCAGCGCGGGACTAGCGGGACTGGGCGGGGAGCTGTTTTTT.

The chain carries TRBV5-5 and TRBJ1-5, with D possibly being TRBD1 (5 bases). The V gene's germline CDR1 is SGHKS and CDR2 YYEKEE (reference sequence). The CDR3 runs 17 residues. V shed 4 bases and J shed 1 base, with 18 bases lying between them. The DNA of the CDR3 is TGTGCCAGCAGCCCACTTTGGGTCGGGGGAAGCAATCAGCCCCAGCATTTT. Its translation: CASSPLWVGGSNQPQHF. Full variable domain (rest looked up from reference TRBV5-5 and TRBJ1-5): DAGVTQSPTHLIKTRGQQVTLRCSPISGHKSVSWYQQVLGQGPQFIFQYYEKEERGRGNFPDRFSARQFPNYSSELNVNALLLGDSALYLCASSPLWVGGSNQPQHFGDGTRLSIL.

J is TRBJ2-1 and V is TRBV5-5; 7 bases are shared with TRBD2. CDR3 length: 15 residues. Germline V CDR1 and CDR2: SGHKS, YYEKEE (reference sequence). V shed 1 base, J shed 2 bases, and the junction held 3 bases outside the gene matches. In DNA form, the CDR3 reads TGTGCCAGCAGCTTGCTAGCGGAACCCTACAATGAGCAGTTCTTC. Protein: CASSLLAEPYNEQFF.